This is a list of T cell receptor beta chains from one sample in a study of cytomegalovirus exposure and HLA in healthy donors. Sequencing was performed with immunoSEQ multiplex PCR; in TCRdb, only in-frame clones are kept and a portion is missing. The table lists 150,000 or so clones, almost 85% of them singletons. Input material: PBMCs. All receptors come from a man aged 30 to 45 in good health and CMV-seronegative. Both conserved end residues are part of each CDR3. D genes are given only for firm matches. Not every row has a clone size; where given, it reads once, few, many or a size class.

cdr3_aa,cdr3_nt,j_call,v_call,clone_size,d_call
CSSQRGQQETQYF,TGTTCCAGCCAGAGGGGGCAGCAAGAGACCCAGTACTTC,TRBJ2-5,TRBV7-9,-,TRBD1
CASSLTGVPYNEQFF,TGTGCCAGCAGCTTGACAGGTGTACCCTACAATGAGCAGTTCTTC,TRBJ2-1,TRBV11-2,-,-
CAARGAEETQYF,TGTGCCGCCCGGGGGGCGGAGGAGACCCAGTACTTC,TRBJ2-5,TRBV10-3,-,-
CASSDGRFNEKLFF,TGTGCCAGCAGTGACGGTCGGTTTAATGAAAAACTGTTTTTT,TRBJ1-4,TRBV2,-,-
CASSHTGAGNTIYF,TGTGCCAGCAGCCACACAGGGGCTGGAAACACCATATATTTT,TRBJ1-3,TRBV7-9,-,TRBD1
CAWNRGYPEAFF,TGTGCCTGGAACAGGGGGTATCCTGAAGCTTTCTTT,TRBJ1-1,TRBV30,-,TRBD1
CASSLYGHPNTEAFF,TGTGCCAGCAGTCTATACGGACACCCGAACACTGAAGCTTTCTTT,TRBJ1-1,TRBV27,-,-
CASSEVNMNTEAFF,TGTGCCAGCAGTGAAGTTAATATGAACACTGAAGCTTTCTTT,TRBJ1-1,TRBV25-1,-,-
CASSPGLQGANYGYTF,TGTGCCAGCAGCCCGGGATTACAGGGGGCGAACTATGGCTACACCTTC,TRBJ1-2,TRBV14,-,TRBD1
CSVERDRGSDEQYF,TGCAGCGTTGAACGGGACAGGGGGTCGGACGAGCAGTACTTC,TRBJ2-7,TRBV29-1,few,TRBD1
CASSTLDRGPYEQYF,TGTGCCAGTAGCACCTTGGACAGGGGTCCCTACGAGCAGTACTTC,TRBJ2-7,TRBV19,-,TRBD1
CASSVRGGQFF,TGTGCCAGCTCGGTTAGGGGAGGGCAGTTCTTC,TRBJ2-1,TRBV28,-,-
CASSQGTGNTGELFF,TGTGCCAGCAGCCAGGGGACAGGGAACACCGGGGAGCTGTTTTTT,TRBJ2-2,TRBV6-5,-,TRBD1
CASSLDRDRGRASYEQYF,TGTGCCAGCAGCTTAGACAGGGATCGCGGGAGGGCTTCCTACGAGCAGTACTTC,TRBJ2-7,TRBV13,-,TRBD2
CASSYSLGASYNEQFF,TGTGCCAGCAGTTACTCGTTAGGGGCCTCCTACAATGAGCAGTTCTTC,TRBJ2-1,TRBV6-5,-,-
CASSGQGATDTQYF,TGTGCCAGCAGTGGACAGGGGGCCACAGATACGCAGTATTTT,TRBJ2-3,TRBV6-4,-,TRBD1
CAWARGGAYEQYF,TGTGCCTGGGCTCGCGGGGGGGCCTACGAGCAGTACTTC,TRBJ2-7,TRBV30,-,TRBD2